The source of this T cell receptor beta chain is a study of cytomegalovirus exposure and HLA in healthy donors. Study overall: According to later analysis, the same platform produced the 130 or so validation and around 730 first-cohort repertoires.

Overall study results and limits: Cytomegalovirus-associated TCR beta chains were listed, numbering more than 150. One later analysis, an examination of the 90 to 150 validation repertoires, found that first-cohort TCR clusters tended to co-occur in them.

The repertoire was sequenced with immunoSEQ multiplex PCR; TCRdb's copy has only in-frame clones and lacks some. The sample records a few hundred thousand clones, 65% to 90% being singletons. With respect to this clone: Its antigen is currently unknown.

V was shortened by 0 bases and J by 6 bases, with 22 bases between the two germline ends. From germline, CDR1 is LGHNA and CDR2 YSLEER. The CDR3 length is 18 residues. Sequencing was carried out using PBMCs. This TCR was recovered from a woman aged 18-29 years in good health and CMV-seronegative. The gene calls are TRBV4-3 and TRBJ2-3; possibly TRBD2 for D (5 bases). The CDR3 coding sequence is TGCGCCAGCAGCCAAGATCCGAGGGCCCCAACGGGTGGGGATACGCAGTATTTT. It yields the protein CASSQDPRAPTGGDTQYF.